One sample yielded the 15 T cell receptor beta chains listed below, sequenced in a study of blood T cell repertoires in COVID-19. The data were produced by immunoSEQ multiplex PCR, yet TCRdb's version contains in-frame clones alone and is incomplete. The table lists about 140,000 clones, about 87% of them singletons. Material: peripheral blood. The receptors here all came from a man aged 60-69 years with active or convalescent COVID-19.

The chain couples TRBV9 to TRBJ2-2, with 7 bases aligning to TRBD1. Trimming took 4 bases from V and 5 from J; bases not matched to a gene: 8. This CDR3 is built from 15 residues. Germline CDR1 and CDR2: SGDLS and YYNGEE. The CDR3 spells CASSPRQGVTGELFF. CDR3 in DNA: TGTGCCAGCAGCCCCAGACAGGGTGTAACCGGGGAGCTGTTTTTT.

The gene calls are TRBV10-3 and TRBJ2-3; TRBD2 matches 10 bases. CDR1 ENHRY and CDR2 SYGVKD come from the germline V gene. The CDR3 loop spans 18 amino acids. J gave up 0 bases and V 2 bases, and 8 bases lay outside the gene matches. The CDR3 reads CAISEGPRTSGSTDTQYF. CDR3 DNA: TGTGCCATCAGTGAGGGGCCCCGGACTAGCGGTAGCACAGATACGCAGTATTTT.

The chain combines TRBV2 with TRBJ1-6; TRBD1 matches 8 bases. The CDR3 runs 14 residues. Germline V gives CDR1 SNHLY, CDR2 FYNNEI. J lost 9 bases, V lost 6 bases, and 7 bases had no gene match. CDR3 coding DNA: TGTGCCAGCAGCCGCGGACAGGGTACTTCACCCCTCCACTTT. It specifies CASSRGQGTSPLHF.

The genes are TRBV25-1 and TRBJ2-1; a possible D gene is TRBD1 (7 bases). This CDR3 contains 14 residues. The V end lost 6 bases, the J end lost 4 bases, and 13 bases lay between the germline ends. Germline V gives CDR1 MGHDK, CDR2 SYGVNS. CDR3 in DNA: TGTGCCAGCAGGGGCCAGGGGGGTTACAATGAGCAGTTCTTC. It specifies CASRGQGGYNEQFF.

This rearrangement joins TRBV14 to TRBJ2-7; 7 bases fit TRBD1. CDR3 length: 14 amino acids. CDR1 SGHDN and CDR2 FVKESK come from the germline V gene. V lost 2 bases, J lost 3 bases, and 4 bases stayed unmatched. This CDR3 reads CASSQYWDSYEQYF. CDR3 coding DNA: TGTGCCAGCAGCCAATACTGGGACAGCTACGAGCAGTACTTC.

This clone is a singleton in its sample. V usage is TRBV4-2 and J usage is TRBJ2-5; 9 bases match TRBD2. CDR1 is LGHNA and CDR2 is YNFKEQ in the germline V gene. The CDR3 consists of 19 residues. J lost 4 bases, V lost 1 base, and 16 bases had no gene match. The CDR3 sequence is CASSQGGLGGVAGVETQYF. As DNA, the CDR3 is TGTGCCAGCAGCCAAGGAGGTTTGGGGGGGGTAGCGGGAGTAGAGACCCAGTACTTC.

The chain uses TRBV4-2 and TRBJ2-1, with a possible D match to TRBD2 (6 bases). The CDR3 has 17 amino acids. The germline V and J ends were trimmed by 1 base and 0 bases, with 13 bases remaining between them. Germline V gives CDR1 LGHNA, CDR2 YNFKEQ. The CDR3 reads CASSQGWAGSSYNEQFF. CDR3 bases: TGTGCCAGCAGCCAAGGCTGGGCGGGGAGCTCCTACAATGAGCAGTTCTTC.

The CDR3 loop reads CASSFRLAGVGEQYF. The CDR3 DNA follows: TGTGCCAGCAGCTTTAGACTAGCGGGAGTCGGCGAGCAGTACTTC. This chain uses TRBV7-2 with TRBJ2-7, with 12 bases fitting TRBD2. CDR1 is SGHTA, CDR2 FQGNSA, per germline. CDR3 length: 15 residues. V shed 3 bases, J shed 6 bases, and the junction held 6 bases outside the gene matches.

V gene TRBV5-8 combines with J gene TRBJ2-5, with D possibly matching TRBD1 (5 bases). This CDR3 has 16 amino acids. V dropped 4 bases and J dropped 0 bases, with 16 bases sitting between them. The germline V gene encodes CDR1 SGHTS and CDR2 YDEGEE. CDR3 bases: TGTGCCAGCAGCCCAGAAGACCGACAGTACCAAGAGACCCAGTACTTC. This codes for CASSPEDRQYQETQYF.

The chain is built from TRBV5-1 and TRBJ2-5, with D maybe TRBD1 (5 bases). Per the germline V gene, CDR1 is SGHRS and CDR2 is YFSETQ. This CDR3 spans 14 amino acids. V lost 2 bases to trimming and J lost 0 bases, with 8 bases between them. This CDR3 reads CASSFAGYQETQYF. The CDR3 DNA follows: TGCGCCAGCAGCTTTGCAGGGTACCAAGAGACCCAGTACTTC.

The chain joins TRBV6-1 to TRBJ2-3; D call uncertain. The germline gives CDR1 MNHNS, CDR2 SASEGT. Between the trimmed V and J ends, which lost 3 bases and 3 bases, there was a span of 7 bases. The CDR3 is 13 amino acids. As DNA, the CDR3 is TGTGCCAGCAGTGACCTAATTACAGATACGCAGTATTTT. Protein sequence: CASSDLITDTQYF.

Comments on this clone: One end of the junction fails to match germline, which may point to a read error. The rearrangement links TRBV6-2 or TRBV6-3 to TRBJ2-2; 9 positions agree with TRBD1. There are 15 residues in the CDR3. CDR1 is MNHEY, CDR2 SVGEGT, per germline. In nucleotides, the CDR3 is TGTGCCAGCAGTCCCGGGGACAGGGCGGCCGGGGAGCCGTTTTTT. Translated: CASSPGDRAAGEPFF.

In nucleotides, the CDR3 is TGTGCCAGCAGCTTGGAGCGGGAGGCCTACAATGAGCAGTTCTTC. Protein sequence: CASSLEREAYNEQFF. The gene calls are TRBV5-4 and TRBJ2-1; 9 bases match TRBD2. The CDR3 is 15 amino acids. The junction had 0 bases not matched to a gene; V was cut back by 0 bases and J by 2 bases. CDR1 and CDR2 from the germline V gene are SGHNT and YYREEE (reference sequence).

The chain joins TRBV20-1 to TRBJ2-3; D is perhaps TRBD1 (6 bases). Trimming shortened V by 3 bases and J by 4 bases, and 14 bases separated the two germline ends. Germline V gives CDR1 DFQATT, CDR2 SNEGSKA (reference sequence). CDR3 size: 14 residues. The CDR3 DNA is TGCAGTGCTAGTACAGGGTTTATCGCAGATACGCAGTATTTT. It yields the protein CSASTGFIADTQYF.

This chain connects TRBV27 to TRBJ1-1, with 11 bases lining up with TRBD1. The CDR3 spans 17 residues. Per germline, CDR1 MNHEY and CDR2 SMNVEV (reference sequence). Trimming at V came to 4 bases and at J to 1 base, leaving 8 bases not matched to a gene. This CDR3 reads CASSSIGQGARNTEAFF. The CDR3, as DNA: TGTGCCAGCAGTTCAATTGGACAGGGGGCGCGGAACACTGAAGCTTTCTTT.